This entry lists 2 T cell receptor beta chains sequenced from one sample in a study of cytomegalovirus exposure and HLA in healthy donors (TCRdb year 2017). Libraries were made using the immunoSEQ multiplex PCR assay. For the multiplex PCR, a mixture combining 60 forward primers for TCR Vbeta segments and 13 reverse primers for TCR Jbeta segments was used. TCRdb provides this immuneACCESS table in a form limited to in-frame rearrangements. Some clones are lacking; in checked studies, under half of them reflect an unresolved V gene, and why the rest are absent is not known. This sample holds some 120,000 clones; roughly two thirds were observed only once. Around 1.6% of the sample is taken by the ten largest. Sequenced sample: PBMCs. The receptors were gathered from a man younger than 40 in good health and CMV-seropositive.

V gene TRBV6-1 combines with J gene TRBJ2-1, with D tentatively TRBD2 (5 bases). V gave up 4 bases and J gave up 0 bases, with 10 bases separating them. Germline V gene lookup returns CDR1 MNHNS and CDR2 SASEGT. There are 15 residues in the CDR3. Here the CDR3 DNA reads TGTGCCAGCAGTGCCCGGACTGCCTCCTACAATGAGCAGTTCTTC. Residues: CASSARTASYNEQFF.

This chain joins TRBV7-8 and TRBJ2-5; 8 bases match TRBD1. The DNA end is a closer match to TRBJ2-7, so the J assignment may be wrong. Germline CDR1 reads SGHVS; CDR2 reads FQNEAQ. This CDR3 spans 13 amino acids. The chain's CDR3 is CASSSDRVYEQYF. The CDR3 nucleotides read TGTGCCAGCAGTTCGGACAGGGTCTACGAGCAGTACTTC.